Listed here are 9 T cell receptor beta chains from one sample, sequenced in a study of blood T cell repertoires in COVID-19. Produced via immunoSEQ multiplex PCR; TCRdb's table is partial and in-frame only. This table holds around 300,000 clones, more than 75% found once. Sequences were obtained from peripheral blood. The origin of the receptors is a woman under 40 who had recovered from COVID-19.

This chain links TRBV24-1 with TRBJ2-3; maybe TRBD1 (6 bases). The CDR3 is made up of 12 amino acids. Germline CDR1 KGHDR, CDR2 SFDVKD. V gave up 4 bases and J gave up 11 bases, with 12 bases separating them. CDR3 loop: CATSETRGMQYF. In nucleotides, the CDR3 is TGTGCCACCAGTGAAACCAGGGGCATGCAGTATTTT.

The chain employs TRBV28 and TRBJ2-2; D possibly corresponds to TRBD2 (5 bases). Germline CDR1 MDHEN, CDR2 SYDVKM. The CDR3 spans 16 residues. Trimming removed 2 bases from V and 5 bases from J, with 15 bases in between. The CDR3 sequence: CASSLDIGRRTGELFF. In DNA, the CDR3 is TGTGCCAGCAGTTTAGATATCGGCCGGAGGACCGGGGAGCTGTTTTTT.

The rearrangement uses TRBV11-3 and TRBJ2-3; TRBD1 matches at 7 bases. V dropped 5 bases and J dropped 0; count of bases not matched to a gene: 2. The CDR3 loop spans 14 amino acids. CDR1 and CDR2 from the germline V gene are SGHNT and YENEEA. CDR3 region: CASSEGASTDTQYF. In DNA form, the CDR3 reads TGTGCCAGCAGCGAGGGGGCTAGCACAGATACGCAGTATTTT.

This clone showed up just once. This sequence joins TRBV28 and TRBJ2-3; the D gene is possibly TRBD1 (5 bases). This CDR3 comprises 14 residues. CDR1 MDHEN and CDR2 SYDVKM come from the germline V gene. V lost 9 bases and J lost 4, with 17 bases in between. The CDR3 nucleotides are TGTGCCAGTCAAGGGGTCCTCTGGCCAGATACGCAGTATTTT. This gives the protein CASQGVLWPDTQYF.

The chain has TRBV7-3 and TRBJ1-3; D remains ambiguous. Germline CDR1 reads SGHTA; CDR2 reads FQGTGA. This CDR3 spans 13 amino acids. V gave up 4 bases and J gave up 1 base, with 5 bases separating them. The CDR3 region has the DNA TGTGCCAGCAGCTCTAATTCTGGAAACACCATATATTTT. It encodes CASSSNSGNTIYF.

This clone was seen just once. J is TRBJ1-2 and V is TRBV19; D is ambiguous. V lost 10 bases and J lost 1, with 16 bases in between. CDR1 and CDR2 from the germline V gene are LNHDA and SQIVND (reference sequence). This CDR3 contains 14 residues. CDR3 DNA: TGTGCCACTCAGTCCGATAAGTTTAACTATGGCTACACCTTC. Amino acid sequence: CATQSDKFNYGYTF.

The rearrangement uses TRBV9 and TRBJ2-3, with a weak D call TRBD2 (6 bases). This CDR3 has 17 residues. Germline V gene data show CDR1 as SGDLS and CDR2 as YYNGEE. With 0 bases removed from V and 5 bases from J, the gap between germline ends came to 19 bases. CDR3 DNA sequence: TGTGCCAGCAGCGTAGCAGGCTCCACTAGCCGCCGAGATACGCAGTATTTT. Its protein product is CASSVAGSTSRRDTQYF.

The genes are TRBV3-1 (or the pseudogene TRBV3-2) and TRBJ1-2, with TRBD1 identical over 10 bases. Trimming cost V 5 bases and J 6 bases; bases outside gene matches: 6. The CDR3 spans 14 residues. The V gene's germline CDR1 is LGHDT and CDR2 YNNKEL (reference sequence). CDR3 sequence: CASSDRTGGNGYTF. DNA of the CDR3: TGTGCCAGCAGCGACCGGACAGGGGGAAATGGCTACACCTTC.

This clone was found once. The chain uses TRBV29-1 and TRBJ2-1; D ambiguous. Trimming removed 1 base at V and 1 base at J, with 2 bases between. CDR3 size: 12 residues. The germline CDR1 and CDR2 sequences are SQVTM and ANQGSEA. CDR3 amino acids: CSVEASYNEQFF. The CDR3 nucleotides are TGCAGCGTTGAAGCTTCCTACAATGAGCAGTTCTTC.